This record concerns one TCR beta chain sequence. The antigen remains undetermined. The data were taken from a study of T cell repertoires in cytomegalovirus infection. Study-level background: In public TCR beta signatures, there were indications of both CMV infection and matching HLA type.

This CDR3 is built from 13 residues. V shed 10 bases, J shed 4 bases, and the junction held 7 bases outside the gene matches. CDR1 is MNHNS, CDR2 SASEGT, per germline. MiXCR was run by TCRdb on the reads, yielding one entry per CDR3 protein. The sample carries approximately 1,000,000 distinct CDR3 sequences, approximately 30% recorded once. The genes are TRBV6-1 and TRBJ2-1; 7 bases line up with TRBD2. This sequence was found in a human donor in good health (CMV status not recorded). Some clones in this sample may be carry-over from other donors' samples. The input for sequencing was cultured CD8+ T cells from PBMCs, taken from culture after CMV antigen stimulation. In DNA, the CDR3 is TGTGCCACGACTGGGGGGGGTTACAATGAGCAGTTCTTC. As protein: CATTGGGYNEQFF.